This T cell receptor beta chain is drawn from a study of shared clonotypes between healthy human individuals. Profiling relied on immunoSEQ multiplex PCR, and the TCRdb table lists in-frame clones only, not all of them. The table includes around 480,000 clones, 75% to 80% detected once. Study observations and caveats: In this cohort, only blood was sampled, and tissue repertoires likely differ.

Turning to this clone: Its target is not known. This specimen includes other DNA sequences encoding the same CDR3.

This clonotype originated in a woman aged 40 to 55 in good health. Some clones in this sample may be carry-over from other donors' samples. Sequencing input: PBMCs.

In DNA form, the CDR3 reads TGTGCCAGCTCACGTAGCACAGATACGCAGTATTTT. This translates into CASSRSTDTQYF. The V call is TRBV18, the J call TRBJ2-3; no reliable D call. The CDR3 totals 12 residues. Germline assignment: CDR1 KGHSH and CDR2 LQKENI. V was shortened by 4 bases and J by 0 bases, with 2 bases between the two germline ends.